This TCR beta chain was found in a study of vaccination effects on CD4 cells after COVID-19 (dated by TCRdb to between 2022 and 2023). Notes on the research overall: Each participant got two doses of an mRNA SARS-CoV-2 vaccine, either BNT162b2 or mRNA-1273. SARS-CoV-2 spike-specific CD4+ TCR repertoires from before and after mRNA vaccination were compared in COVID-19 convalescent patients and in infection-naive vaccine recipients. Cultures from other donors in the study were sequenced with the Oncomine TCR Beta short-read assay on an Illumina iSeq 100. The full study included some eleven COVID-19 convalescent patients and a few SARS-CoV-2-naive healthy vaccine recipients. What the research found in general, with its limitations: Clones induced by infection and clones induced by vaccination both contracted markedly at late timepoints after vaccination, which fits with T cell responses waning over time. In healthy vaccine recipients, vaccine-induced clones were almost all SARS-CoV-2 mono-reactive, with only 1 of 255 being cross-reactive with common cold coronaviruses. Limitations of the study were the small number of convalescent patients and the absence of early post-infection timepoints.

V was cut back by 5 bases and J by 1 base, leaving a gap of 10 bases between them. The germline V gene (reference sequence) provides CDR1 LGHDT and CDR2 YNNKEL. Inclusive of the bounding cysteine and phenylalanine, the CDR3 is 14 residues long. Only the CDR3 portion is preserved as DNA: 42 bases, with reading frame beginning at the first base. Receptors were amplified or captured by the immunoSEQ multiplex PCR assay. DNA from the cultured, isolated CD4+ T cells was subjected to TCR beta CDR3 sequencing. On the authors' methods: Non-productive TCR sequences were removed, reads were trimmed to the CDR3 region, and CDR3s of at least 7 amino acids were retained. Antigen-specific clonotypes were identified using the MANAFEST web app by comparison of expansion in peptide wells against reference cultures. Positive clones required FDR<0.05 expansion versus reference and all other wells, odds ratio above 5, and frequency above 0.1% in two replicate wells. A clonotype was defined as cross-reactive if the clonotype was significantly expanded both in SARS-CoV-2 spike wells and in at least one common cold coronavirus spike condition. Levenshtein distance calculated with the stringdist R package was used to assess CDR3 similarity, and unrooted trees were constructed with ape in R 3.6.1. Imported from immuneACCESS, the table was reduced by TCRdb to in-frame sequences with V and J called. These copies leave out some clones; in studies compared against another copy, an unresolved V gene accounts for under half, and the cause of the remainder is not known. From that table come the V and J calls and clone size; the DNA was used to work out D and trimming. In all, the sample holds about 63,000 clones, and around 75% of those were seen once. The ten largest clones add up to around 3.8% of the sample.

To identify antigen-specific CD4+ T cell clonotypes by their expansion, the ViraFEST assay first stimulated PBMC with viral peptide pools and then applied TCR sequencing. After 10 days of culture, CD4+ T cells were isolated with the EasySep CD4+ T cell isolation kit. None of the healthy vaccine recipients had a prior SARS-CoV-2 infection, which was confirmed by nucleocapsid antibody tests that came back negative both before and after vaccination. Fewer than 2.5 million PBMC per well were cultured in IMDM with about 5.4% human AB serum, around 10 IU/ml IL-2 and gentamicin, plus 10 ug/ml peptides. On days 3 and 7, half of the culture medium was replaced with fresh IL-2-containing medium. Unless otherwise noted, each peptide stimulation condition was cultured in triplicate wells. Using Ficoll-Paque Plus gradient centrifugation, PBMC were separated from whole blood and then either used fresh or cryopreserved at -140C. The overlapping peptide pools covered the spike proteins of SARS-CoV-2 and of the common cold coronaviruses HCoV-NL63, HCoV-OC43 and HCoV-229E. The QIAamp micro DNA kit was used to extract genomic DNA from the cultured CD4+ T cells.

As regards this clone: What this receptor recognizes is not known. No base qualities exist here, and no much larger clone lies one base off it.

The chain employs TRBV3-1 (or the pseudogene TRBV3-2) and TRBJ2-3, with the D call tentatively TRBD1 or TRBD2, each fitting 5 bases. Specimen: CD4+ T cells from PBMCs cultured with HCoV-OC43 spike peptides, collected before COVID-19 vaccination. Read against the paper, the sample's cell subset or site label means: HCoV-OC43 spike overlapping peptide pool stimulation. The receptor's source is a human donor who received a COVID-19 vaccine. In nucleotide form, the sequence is TGTGCCAGCAGCACGACAGCGGGCACAGATACGCAGTATTTT. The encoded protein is CASSTTAGTDTQYF.